This TCR beta chain came from a study of Graves' ophthalmopathy and Graves' hyperthyroidism listed by TCRdb under 2018. General notes on the study: Peripheral blood was collected at initial diagnosis, before any treatment. To tell Graves' ophthalmopathy apart from Graves' hyperthyroidism, and to predict which patients would progress to ophthalmopathy, the study relied on TCR beta repertoire signatures. In total, 135 blood samples were TCR-sequenced: roughly 45 ophthalmopathy, 75 hyperthyroidism and some 17 hyperthyroidism-to-ophthalmopathy patients. To explore V-J signatures distinguishing ophthalmopathy from hyperthyroidism, a discovery set of 100 patients (roughly 45 ophthalmopathy, roughly 60 stable hyperthyroidism) was enrolled. An independent validation cohort was composed of about 20 hyperthyroidism patients and around 16 patients who later progressed from hyperthyroidism to ophthalmopathy. T-cell repertoires of thyroid tissue and blood were compared in five or six hyperthyroidism patients. Following sample collection, hyperthyroidism patients were given methimazole at a starting dose of 30 mg daily, and ophthalmopathy patients were given high-dose intravenous methylprednisolone. For training and testing, the 100 or so patients in the discovery cohort were randomly divided in a 7:3 ratio.

For repertoire sequencing, TCR beta CDR3 regions were amplified from RNA transcripts. The first round was an RT-PCR using HTBI primers with the Qiagen OneStep RT-PCR kit, and this first round was followed by a second-round multiplex PCR, then size selection and purification. Libraries were sequenced on an Illumina HiSeq2000 using paired-end 100 bp reads. On the study's bioinformatics: SOAPnuke was used to process the reads, throwing out any read that had adapters, had uncalled bases, had a mean Phred below 15, or lacked an exact constant-primer or identifier match. COPE v1.2.5 was used to merge the high-quality paired reads. Unique nucleotide sequences were defined as clonotypes and aligned to IMGT TRB V, D and J references using MiTCR v1.1. The analysis was limited to V-J combinations with a frequency above 0.0001, which together covered approximately 99% of repertoires. For each V-J combination, a TCR clonal expansion and chaos score was defined as F50 clonal expansion divided by the chaos observed in the TCRdist matrix. Welch's t-statistics and random forest were used to narrow the features down to more than 10 V-J combinations, which were then fed into a naive Bayes classifier. Thyroid-blood repertoire similarity was quantified with the Morisita-Horn index. TCRdb handled the public reads itself, with Q25 trimming in fastp and clone calling in MiXCR, and kept productive beta chains. Identical CDR3 protein sequences are pooled into one entry, listed with their most common genes and DNA. V and J calls and clone size were set by TCRdb, not the authors. The sample table holds hundreds of thousands of distinct CDR3 sequences, of which roughly 20% were seen once. The top ten hold around 7% of the sample.

Study-wide conclusions, independent of this receptor: Among expanded thyroid clonotypes with frequency above 0.001, most also showed up in blood, which suggests that blood repertoires may reflect the thyroid immune response. No statistical method was used to predetermine the sample size, and group allocation was not hidden from the investigators. In validation, the model predicted ophthalmopathy progression with more than 55% sensitivity and approximately 72% specificity; some 13 predicted patients were CT-confirmed with GO in a median of 6.5 months. The 13-signature model separated ophthalmopathy from stable hyperthyroidism with about 86% sensitivity and 81% to 82% specificity in cross-validation, and 80%/75% in the test set.

A patient counted as having stable hyperthyroidism if there was no progression to ophthalmopathy within 18 months of follow-up. Hyperthyroidism patients were newly diagnosed, were aged 18 to 65 years, and had a disease duration under 2 months. Patients with other autoimmune diseases, uncontrolled infections, pregnancy or lactation were excluded. Diagnosis was based on clinical symptoms, serum thyroxine, TRAb, thyroid ultrasound and orbital computed tomography. Using Ficoll-Paque density gradient centrifugation, PBMCs were isolated from about 9.2 ml of fresh peripheral blood. Total RNA was extracted using Trizol reagent, and RNA quality was checked on an Agilent 2100 Bioanalyzer. A note on this clonotype: Its antigen target is currently unknown. Within one base of it there is no much larger clone, and no base qualities were kept.

The CDR3 measures 15 amino acids from cysteine to phenylalanine. CDR3 DNA only is kept here, 45 bases in frame from base 1. Unmatched junction bases come to 4, with V trimmed by 1 base and J by 0 bases. The CDR1 and CDR2 encoded by the germline V gene (reference sequence) are GTSNPN and SVGIG. The chain links TRBV30 with TRBJ1-1; 8 bases in between match TRBD1. The clonotype comes from a woman between 18 and 29 years old with stable Graves' hyperthyroidism. Some clones in this sample may be carry-over from other donors' samples. Donor details come from another sample of the same person, matched by shared clones. Sequencing was done on a sample of peripheral blood. In nucleotides, the sequence is TGTGCCTGGAGTGAAGCAGGGGGCTTGAACACTGAAGCTTTCTTT. Its translation is CAWSEAGGLNTEAFF.